This T cell receptor (beta chain) was captured by sequencing in a study of CD8+CD57+ T cells in acquired aplastic anemia. Looking at the study overall: Recorded DNA amounts for sorted CD4+ and CD8+ cells had an average of 3.2 ug. Mean read depth for CD4+ cells from healthy donors was about 9.9 million. Study findings and constraints: Levels of CD8+ Simpson's diversity were not significantly distinct in patients versus controls. Roughly 27 shared CD8+ CDR3s appeared highly expressed within patients' immunodominant clones.

TCR beta VDJ combinations and CDR3 sequences were profiled from genomic DNA. MiXCR, applied by TCRdb to the reads, yields one record per CDR3 protein. This sample has some 170,000 distinct CDR3 sequences, with 35% to 55% found just once. On this clonotype: Its antigen is not known.

Germline lookup yields CDR1 KGHDR and CDR2 SFDVKD. V was shortened by 4 bases and J by 0 bases, with 12 bases between the two germline ends. This CDR3 contains 15 residues. The sequence derives from a human donor in good health. Input material: sorted CD4+, CD8+, or CD8+CD57+ T cells (not recorded which) from PBMCs. The rearrangement joins TRBV24-1 to TRBJ2-7; perhaps TRBD2 as D (5 bases). This chain's CDR3 is CATSDPGKSSYEQYF. The CDR3, as DNA: TGTGCCACCAGTGACCCCGGGAAGAGCTCCTACGAGCAGTACTTC.